This is a list of T cell receptor beta chains from one sample in a study of identical twins. TCRdb re-called the 5' RACE reads with MiXCR, one entry per CDR3 protein. This table holds over 600,000 distinct CDR3 sequences, 21% found once. The sample was also reused in another study, on T cells expressing NK-cell markers.

The sample taken for sequencing was PBMCs. The receptors were gathered from a young woman in good health. CDR3s include the opening cysteine and the closing phenylalanine or tryptophan. Fields, in order: J gene, clone size, V gene, CDR3 protein. Size is stated for part of the rows, as once, few or many counts, or as a class when the clone is expanded.

J gene: TRBJ2-7; clone size: many; V gene: TRBV7-2; CDR3 protein: CASSPDSVFRYEQYF
J gene: TRBJ2-1; clone size: -; V gene: TRBV5-1; CDR3 protein: CASSLVGDWTYNEQFF
J gene: TRBJ2-7; clone size: -; V gene: TRBV5-5; CDR3 protein: CASRKGGTGRVYEQYF
J gene: TRBJ1-5; clone size: few; V gene: TRBV12-3/TRBV12-4; CDR3 protein: CASGRNRGYQPQHF
J gene: TRBJ1-5; clone size: -; V gene: TRBV21-1; CDR3 protein: CASSNAPSNQPQHF
J gene: TRBJ2-1; clone size: -; V gene: TRBV9; CDR3 protein: CASSVSPRNEQFF
J gene: TRBJ1-4; clone size: -; V gene: TRBV12-3/TRBV12-4; CDR3 protein: CASSLRTSFFNEKLFF
J gene: TRBJ2-5; clone size: -; V gene: TRBV5-1; CDR3 protein: CASSLVLTEETQYF
J gene: TRBJ2-1; clone size: -; V gene: TRBV20-1; CDR3 protein: CSAPNGLAGRNEQFF
J gene: TRBJ1-1; clone size: many; V gene: TRBV29-1; CDR3 protein: CSPRNSYTEAFF
J gene: TRBJ2-5; clone size: -; V gene: TRBV25-1; CDR3 protein: CASSGAGTATTQYF
J gene: TRBJ2-5; clone size: few; V gene: TRBV5-1; CDR3 protein: CASSKGNLGTALSGGETQYF
J gene: TRBJ1-5; clone size: few; V gene: TRBV27; CDR3 protein: CASSLLGQQGASNQPQHF
J gene: TRBJ2-3; clone size: -; V gene: TRBV20-1; CDR3 protein: CSAQPGGPKDTQYF
J gene: TRBJ2-3; clone size: -; V gene: TRBV12-3/TRBV12-4; CDR3 protein: CASSPKDFGDTQYF
J gene: TRBJ2-3; clone size: -; V gene: TRBV7-9; CDR3 protein: CASSLEGLAGGSDTQYF
J gene: TRBJ2-7; clone size: -; V gene: TRBV18; CDR3 protein: CASSAGTATYEQYF
J gene: TRBJ2-1; clone size: few; V gene: TRBV6-1; CDR3 protein: CASSVTTSGSRNEQFF
J gene: TRBJ2-7; clone size: -; V gene: TRBV5-5; CDR3 protein: CASSRRGTGGWEQYF
J gene: TRBJ1-2; clone size: -; V gene: TRBV6-1; CDR3 protein: CASSTGPLSGYTF
J gene: TRBJ2-1; clone size: -; V gene: TRBV7-2; CDR3 protein: CASSSALGPYNEQFF
J gene: TRBJ2-1; clone size: -; V gene: TRBV20-1; CDR3 protein: CSARVRAGGNNEQFF
J gene: TRBJ2-6; clone size: -; V gene: TRBV5-1; CDR3 protein: CASSLGQLTGANVLTF
J gene: TRBJ2-6; clone size: -; V gene: TRBV20-1; CDR3 protein: CSAKNLGANVLTF
J gene: TRBJ2-3; clone size: many; V gene: TRBV7-8; CDR3 protein: CASSFGRDTQYF
J gene: TRBJ1-5; clone size: -; V gene: TRBV10-3; CDR3 protein: CAISESGRSNQPQHF
J gene: TRBJ2-3; clone size: -; V gene: TRBV12-3/TRBV12-4; CDR3 protein: CASSDTDQDTQYF
J gene: TRBJ2-5; clone size: few; V gene: TRBV20-1; CDR3 protein: CSATPVGGAETQYF
J gene: TRBJ1-2; clone size: many; V gene: TRBV15; CDR3 protein: CATSRDSTGAGYTF
J gene: TRBJ1-6; clone size: few; V gene: TRBV6-5; CDR3 protein: CASSYSLSSYNSPLHF
J gene: TRBJ1-2; clone size: few; V gene: TRBV7-9; CDR3 protein: CASSVEGTNYGYTF
J gene: TRBJ2-1; clone size: few; V gene: TRBV3-1; CDR3 protein: CASSQVGLASYTGSYNEQFF
J gene: TRBJ2-1; clone size: -; V gene: TRBV9; CDR3 protein: CASSVGIRREQFF
J gene: TRBJ2-7; clone size: many; V gene: TRBV5-1; CDR3 protein: CASSLTGLWEQYF
J gene: TRBJ2-5; clone size: few; V gene: TRBV10-3; CDR3 protein: CAISLTGSRAGETQYF
J gene: TRBJ2-1; clone size: -; V gene: TRBV5-6; CDR3 protein: CASSLYEHSLSGAFNEQFF
J gene: TRBJ1-5; clone size: few; V gene: TRBV27; CDR3 protein: CASRKQGYQPQHF
J gene: TRBJ2-3; clone size: many; V gene: TRBV5-1; CDR3 protein: CASSLQSPGTDTQYF
J gene: TRBJ2-7; clone size: few; V gene: TRBV11-3; CDR3 protein: CASSLWGPDYEQYF
J gene: TRBJ2-7; clone size: -; V gene: TRBV20-1; CDR3 protein: CSATRTSGRREQYF
J gene: TRBJ2-7; clone size: -; V gene: TRBV5-6; CDR3 protein: CASSHPGPSYEQYF
J gene: TRBJ2-1; clone size: many; V gene: TRBV10-3; CDR3 protein: CAISEGTSGGNEQFF
J gene: TRBJ2-7; clone size: many; V gene: TRBV12-3/TRBV12-4; CDR3 protein: CASSHAFAGFSEQYF